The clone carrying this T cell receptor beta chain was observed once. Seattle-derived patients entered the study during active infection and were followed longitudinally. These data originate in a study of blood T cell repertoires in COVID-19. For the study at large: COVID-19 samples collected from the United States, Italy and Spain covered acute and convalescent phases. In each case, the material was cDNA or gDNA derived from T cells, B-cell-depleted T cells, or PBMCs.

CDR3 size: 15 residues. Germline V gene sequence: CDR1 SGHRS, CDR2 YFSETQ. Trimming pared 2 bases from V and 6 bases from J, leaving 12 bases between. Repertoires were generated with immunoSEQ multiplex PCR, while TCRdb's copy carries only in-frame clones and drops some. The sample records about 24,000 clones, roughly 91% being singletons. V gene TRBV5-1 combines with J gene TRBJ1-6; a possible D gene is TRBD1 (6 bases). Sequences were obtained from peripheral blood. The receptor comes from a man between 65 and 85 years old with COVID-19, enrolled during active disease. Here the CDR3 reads CASSFQGLANSPLHF. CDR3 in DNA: TGCGCCAGCAGCTTCCAGGGGCTCGCTAATTCACCCCTCCACTTT.